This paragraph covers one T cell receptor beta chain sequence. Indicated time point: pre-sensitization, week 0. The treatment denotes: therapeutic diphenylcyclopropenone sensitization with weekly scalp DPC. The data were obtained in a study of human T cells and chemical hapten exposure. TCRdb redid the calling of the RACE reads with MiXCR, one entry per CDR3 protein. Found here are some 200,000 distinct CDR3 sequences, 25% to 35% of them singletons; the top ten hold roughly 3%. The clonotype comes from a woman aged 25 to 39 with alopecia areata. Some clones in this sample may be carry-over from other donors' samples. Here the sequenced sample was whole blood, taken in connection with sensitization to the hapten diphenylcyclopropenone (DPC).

The CDR3 DNA follows: TGTGCCAGCAGATCTACTAGCGGGAGATTACCCTCCTACAATGAGCAGTTCTTC. This sequence encodes CASRSTSGRLPSYNEQFF. The chain employs TRBV6-6 and TRBJ2-1, with 11 bases identical to TRBD2. CDR1 and CDR2 from the germline V gene are MNHNY and SVGAGI (reference sequence). This CDR3 has 18 amino acids. V trimming: 6 bases; J trimming: 0 bases; junction bases outside the gene matches: 10.